The rows below give T cell receptor beta chains drawn from one sample of a study of blood T cell repertoires in COVID-19. Some clones are missing from TCRdb's copy, which holds only in-frame ones; the method was immunoSEQ multiplex PCR. The data hold some 89,000 clones, with 90% observed a single time. Material: peripheral blood. These receptors were collected from a man aged 55 to 70 with acute or convalescent COVID-19. Each CDR3 is given without its conserved first and last residue. The size of a clone is reported for some rows only, either as once, few or many, or as a class for expanded clones.

j_call clone_size v_call cdr3_aa
TRBJ1-1 . TRBV11-2 ASSRTGLDTEAF
TRBJ1-2 . TRBV3-1/TRBV3-2 ASSQGGGDYGYT
TRBJ1-5 . TRBV12-3/TRBV12-4 ASSLGEGPQH
TRBJ1-3 . TRBV6-6 ASRTGVSGNTIY
TRBJ2-1 once TRBV6-5 ASSPRRLHEQF
TRBJ1-2 few TRBV18 ASSQTGVDYGYT
TRBJ2-6 once TRBV5-1 ASSYNSGTGVSGANVLT
TRBJ2-6 . TRBV6-5 ASGTDRSGANVLT
TRBJ1-1 . TRBV19 ASRRDSMNTEAF
TRBJ1-1 . TRBV7-9 ATLLREAMNTEAF
TRBJ1-2 . TRBV5-4 ASSRGQGYYGYT
TRBJ1-5 . TRBV6-6 ASSYSKGQSNQPQH
TRBJ1-1 . TRBV4-2 ASSQGPGQGLNTEAF
TRBJ1-5 . TRBV19 ASSIWGVGSNQPQH
TRBJ1-4 few TRBV11-1 ASSLGRGPEKLF
TRBJ1-6 . TRBV5-4 ASSPRTDISSPLH
TRBJ1-6 . TRBV11-2 ASGQSNNSPLH
TRBJ1-2 . TRBV5-1 ASSLGQNYGYT
TRBJ1-5 . TRBV5-1 ASSSGTNSNQPQH
TRBJ1-2 once TRBV3-1/TRBV3-2 ASSLQEGGGYYGYT
TRBJ1-5 . TRBV6-1 ASSEALQGARRQPQH
TRBJ1-1 . TRBV6-5 ASTGNSEAF
TRBJ2-2 . TRBV6-4 ASSDWRQGADGELF
TRBJ1-5 . TRBV5-8 ASSSRGGQNQPQH
TRBJ1-2 . TRBV14 ASSQEITRAGYT
TRBJ2-2 . TRBV6-5 ASSYMRGGNTGELF
TRBJ1-1 few TRBV7-9 ASRKGQARITEAF
TRBJ1-1 . TRBV6-5 ASRTFRVEAF
TRBJ1-1 . TRBV19 ASRNQNRALNTEAF
TRBJ2-2 . TRBV2 ASSEARVTGELF
TRBJ2-1 . TRBV3-1/TRBV3-2 ASSYDRAPNNEQF
TRBJ1-1 once TRBV5-6 ASSLGSGGVGTEAF
TRBJ1-4 once TRBV7-8 ASSPQGAGEKLF
TRBJ2-1 once TRBV5-1 ASSTQISSYNEQF
TRBJ2-4 . TRBV6-6 ASSHPGAQGTKNIQY
TRBJ2-3 . TRBV6-5 ASSPPGGTNTQY
TRBJ2-3 . TRBV5-4 ASSYRGVDADTQY
TRBJ1-4 . TRBV4-1 ASKKWTGPNEKLF
TRBJ1-5 once TRBV2 ASMKSGQHQPQH
TRBJ1-3 . TRBV2 ASSEVRIGNTIY
TRBJ2-3 . TRBV11-2 ASSSGLAGIADTQY
TRBJ1-1 . TRBV30 AWRIRDRRDTEAF
TRBJ1-5 . TRBV10-3 AISPDRGQQPQH
TRBJ2-1 . TRBV9 ASSPWASGSNEQF
TRBJ2-7 . TRBV6-5 ASSPQGAGEQY
TRBJ1-1 . TRBV5-6 ASSPLGQGDTEAF
TRBJ1-2 . TRBV5-1 ASSPDNYGYT